The 27 T cell receptor beta chains listed next were all sequenced from one sample in a study of blood T cell repertoires in COVID-19. The method was immunoSEQ multiplex PCR; TCRdb's version includes in-frame clones alone and lacks a portion of them. The sample contains hundreds of thousands of clones, over 75% of which appear only once. Material for sequencing was peripheral blood. All receptors derive from a woman aged 50 to 60 who had recovered from COVID-19.

This sequence joins TRBV7-3 and TRBJ2-2, with TRBD2 identical over 15 bases. Germline trimming cut 1 base from V and 5 bases from J; bases unmatched to any gene: 2. Germline CDR1 is SGHTA and CDR2 is FQGTGA. The CDR3 is 17 amino acids. The CDR3 loop is CASSLMGLAGGTGELFF. The CDR3 region has the DNA TGTGCCAGCAGCTTAATGGGACTAGCGGGAGGTACCGGGGAGCTGTTTTTT. Filled out from reference TRBV7-3 and TRBJ2-2, the complete variable domain reads GAGVSQTPSNKVTEKGKYVELRCDPISGHTALYWYRQSLGQGPEFLIYFQGTGAADDSGLPNDRFFAVRPEGSVSTLKIQRTERGDSAVYLCASSLMGLAGGTGELFFGEGSRLTVL.

This clone has a handful of counts. The rearrangement joins TRBV3-1 (or the pseudogene TRBV3-2) to TRBJ2-7, with 8 bases aligning to TRBD2. The J segment lost 3 bases and the V segment lost 1 base, leaving 17 bases of the junction unmatched. Germline loops: CDR1 LGHDT, CDR2 YNNKEL (reference sequence). The CDR3 totals 19 residues. The CDR3 sequence is CASSQGGWLAGPRGYEQYF. DNA for the CDR3: TGTGCCAGCAGCCAAGGCGGCTGGCTAGCGGGTCCCCGGGGCTACGAGCAGTACTTC.

The gene calls are TRBV5-8 and TRBJ2-3, with 10 nucleotides matching TRBD2. This CDR3 contains 16 residues. Germline V gene lookup returns CDR1 SGHTS and CDR2 YDEGEE. The junction had 12 bases not matched to a gene; V was cut back by 5 bases and J by 6 bases. DNA of the CDR3: TGTGCCAGCAGTCTTGAGCGGGGGGGCAGATCGGATACGCAGTATTTT. Translation: CASSLERGGRSDTQYF.

The V call is TRBV20-1, the J call TRBJ1-2; D not resolved. Germline V gives CDR1 DFQATT, CDR2 SNEGSKA (reference sequence). V lost 1 base and J 4 bases, leaving 4 bases between the germline ends. The CDR3 runs 11 residues. CDR3 nucleotide sequence: TGCAGTGCTAGAGCGGGCTATGGCTACACCTTC. Translating gives CSARAGYGYTF.

This sequence joins TRBV10-1 and TRBJ2-3, with 7 bases identical to TRBD2. CDR3 length: 16 amino acids. Germline CDR1 WNHNN, CDR2 SYGVQD (reference sequence). V shed 4 bases and J 6 bases; nucleotides not matched to a gene: 13. The CDR3 DNA sequence: TGCGCCAGCAGTGGAGAGCCGGATAGCGGGTGGGATACGCAGTATTTT. Encoded protein: CASSGEPDSGWDTQYF.

The chain uses TRBV2 and TRBJ2-1; D might be TRBD1 (6 bases). Germline CDR1 reads SNHLY; CDR2 reads FYNNEI. This CDR3 spans 13 amino acids. Trimming removed 6 bases from V and 4 bases from J, with 10 bases in between. The CDR3 sequence: CASSAGQYNEQFF. The CDR3, as DNA: TGTGCCAGCAGCGCTGGACAGTACAATGAGCAGTTCTTC. Together with reference TRBV2 and TRBJ2-1, the CDR3 gives the full variable domain: EPEVTQTPSHQVTQMGQEVILRCVPISNHLYFYWYRQILGQKVEFLVSFYNNEISEKSEIFDDQFSVERPDGSNFTLKIRSTKLEDSAMYFCASSAGQYNEQFFGPGTRLTVL.

The gene calls are TRBV5-1 and TRBJ1-1; 10 positions agree with TRBD1. The CDR3 loop spans 18 amino acids. V gave up 0 bases and J gave up 6 bases; unmatched junction bases: 14. Per the germline V gene, CDR1 is SGHRS and CDR2 is YFSETQ. The chain's CDR3 is CASSLEGTGTGVGAEAFF. As DNA, the CDR3 is TGCGCCAGCAGCTTGGAGGGGACCGGGACAGGGGTGGGTGCTGAAGCTTTCTTT. The complete variable domain, with remaining parts taken from reference TRBV5-1 and TRBJ1-1, reads KAGVTQTPRYLIKTRGQQVTLSCSPISGHRSVSWYQQTPGQGLQFLFEYFSETQRNKGNFPGRFSGRQFSNSRSEMNVSTLELGDSALYLCASSLEGTGTGVGAEAFFGQGTRLTVV.

This chain connects TRBV28 to TRBJ2-3; a weak D match, TRBD1 (6 bases). The germline CDR1 and CDR2 sequences are MDHEN and SYDVKM. V gave up 4 bases and J gave up 7 bases, with 18 bases separating them. The CDR3 has 15 amino acids. This CDR3 is CASSSRGSLFNTQYF. CDR3 DNA sequence: TGTGCCAGCAGTTCCAGGGGCAGTCTCTTCAATACGCAGTATTTT.

CDR3: CASKRQGTNEKLFF. Written as DNA, the CDR3 is TGTGCCAGCAAACGACAGGGCACTAATGAAAAACTGTTTTTT. The chain employs TRBV5-4 and TRBJ1-4, with 7 bases lining up with TRBD1. The CDR3 covers 14 residues. The germline V gene has CDR1 SGHNT and CDR2 YYREEE (reference sequence). Losses at the gene ends were 6 bases for V and 2 bases for J; bases not matched to a gene: 4.

This sequence joins TRBV29-1 and TRBJ2-5; D is possibly TRBD2 (5 bases). CDR1 is SQVTM and CDR2 is ANQGSEA in the germline V gene. V lost 0 bases, J lost 11 bases, and 13 bases lay in between. The CDR3 covers 12 residues. The CDR3 DNA follows: TGCAGCGTTGAAGATTACCGGACTCCACAGTACTTC. It codes for CSVEDYRTPQYF.

This clone has a single count. The chain combines TRBV7-2 with TRBJ1-1; tentative D call: TRBD1 (6 bases). Trimming removed 5 bases at V and 2 bases at J, with 9 bases between. Germline CDR1 is SGHTA and CDR2 is FQGNSA. The CDR3 runs 13 residues. CDR3 bases: TGTGCCAGCAGCCTGGGGACAAACACTGAAGCTTTCTTT. Protein: CASSLGTNTEAFF.

Details on this clone: The same CDR3 also results from other DNA sequences found in this sample. J is TRBJ1-2 and V is TRBV19; D uncertain. The V end was cut by 7 bases, the J end by 5 bases, with 14 bases between. CDR1 and CDR2 (germline): LNHDA, SQIVND (reference sequence). This CDR3 comprises 13 residues. CDR3 DNA sequence: TGTGCCAGTACCCTAGGACGGGGATATGGCTACACCTTC. Encoded protein: CASTLGRGYGYTF.

J is TRBJ1-2 and V is TRBV28, with D possibly matching TRBD1 (5 bases). This CDR3 is built from 14 residues. Deletions cut 3 bases from V and 4 bases from J, with 12 bases between. Germline values: CDR1 MDHEN, CDR2 SYDVKM. CDR3 residues: CASSLGSGGYGYTF. CDR3 coding DNA: TGTGCCAGCAGTTTGGGGTCCGGGGGCTATGGCTACACCTTC.

In regard to this clone: Within the sample, other DNA sequences also encode this same CDR3. V and J are TRBV4-1 and TRBJ2-3, with a weak D call TRBD2 (5 bases). V was shortened by 1 base and J by 0 bases, with 8 bases between the two germline ends. This CDR3 has 15 amino acids. Per germline, CDR1 MGHRA and CDR2 YSYEKL. CDR3 region: CASSQVGGSTDTQYF. The CDR3 DNA reads as TGCGCCAGCAGCCAAGTCGGCGGGAGCACAGATACGCAGTATTTT.

The rearrangement links TRBV5-4 to TRBJ1-4, with a weak D call TRBD1 (6 bases). This CDR3 comprises 16 residues. CDR1 is SGHNT and CDR2 is YYREEE in the germline V gene (reference sequence). Deletions cut 4 bases from V and 0 bases from J, with 13 bases between. In DNA form, the CDR3 reads TGTGCCAGCAGCACAGGACAGCAAGCAACTAATGAAAAACTGTTTTTT. Translation gives CASSTGQQATNEKLFF. Complete variable domain (other parts from reference TRBV5-4 and TRBJ1-4): ETGVTQSPTHLIKTRGQQVTLRCSSQSGHNTVSWYQQALGQGPQFIFQYYREEENGRGNFPPRFSGLQFPNYSSELNVNALELDDSALYLCASSTGQQATNEKLFFGSGTQLSVL.

The chain carries TRBV30 and TRBJ2-5; D not resolved. This CDR3 region has 12 residues. CDR1 is GTSNPN, CDR2 SVGIG, per germline (reference sequence). V lost 0 bases, J lost 5 bases, and 7 bases lay in between. CDR3 in DNA: TGTGCCTGGAGTGTACATACCGAGACCCAGTACTTC. It encodes CAWSVHTETQYF.

The rearrangement links TRBV5-1 to TRBJ2-7; D is perhaps TRBD1 (6 bases). V lost 4 bases and J 2 bases, leaving 16 bases between the germline ends. The CDR3 sequence is 15 residues long. Looked up from germline, CDR1 is SGHRS and CDR2 is YFSETQ. The CDR3 DNA reads as TGCGCCAGCAGCCCCGGACAGCCCCAGGCCTACGAGCAGTACTTC. Translating gives CASSPGQPQAYEQYF.

Comments on this clone: Other nucleotide sequences in the sample specify the same CDR3. The rearrangement uses TRBV5-6 and TRBJ1-2, with 9 bases fitting TRBD1. V gave up 3 bases and J gave up 1 base; unmatched junction bases: 1. The CDR3 has 14 amino acids. In germline, CDR1 is SGHDT, CDR2 YYEEEE. The CDR3 sequence is CASSWGQGNYGYTF. The DNA for the CDR3 is TGTGCCAGCAGCTGGGGACAGGGTAACTATGGCTACACCTTC.

The genes are TRBV28 and TRBJ1-3, with D maybe TRBD1 (5 bases). The V end was cut by 6 bases, the J end by 4 bases, with 19 bases between. The CDR3 contains 16 residues. The germline CDR1 and CDR2 sequences are MDHEN and SYDVKM. CDR3 nucleotides: TGTGCCAGCAGACAGACAGTCAGCTCTGAGGGAAACACCATATATTTT. Amino acids: CASRQTVSSEGNTIYF.

The chain carries TRBV5-1 and TRBJ2-7; TRBD2 is a possible D gene (5 bases). The V gene's germline CDR1 is SGHRS and CDR2 YFSETQ. V gave up 3 bases and J gave up 0 bases, with 13 bases separating them. The CDR3 is made up of 15 amino acids. The CDR3 DNA reads as TGCGCCAGCAGCTATGGAGGCAGGAGCTCCTACGAGCAGTACTTC. Its protein product is CASSYGGRSSYEQYF.

The CDR3 sequence is CASSSKLAGGGEQFF. For the CDR3, the DNA is TGTGCCAGCAGCTCAAAACTAGCGGGTGGGGGTGAGCAGTTCTTC. The chain recombines TRBV7-2 with TRBJ2-1; 9 bases align to TRBD2. Germline CDR1 SGHTA, CDR2 FQGNSA. The CDR3 length is 15 residues. The junction had 10 bases not matched to a gene; V was cut back by 4 bases and J by 9 bases.

This chain links TRBV7-3 with TRBJ2-2; TRBD2 matches at 10 bases. V lost 0 bases and J lost 7; bases outside the gene matches: 2. Per the germline V gene, CDR1 is SGHTA and CDR2 is FQGTGA. CDR3 length: 15 residues. CDR3 amino acids: CASSLTAGGGGELFF. CDR3 bases: TGTGCCAGCAGCTTAACAGCGGGAGGGGGCGGGGAGCTGTTTTTT.

The chain joins TRBV3-1 (or the pseudogene TRBV3-2) to TRBJ2-7; 9 bases agree with TRBD2. Trimming at V came to 0 bases and at J to 3 bases, leaving 9 bases not matched to a gene. Germline V gene lookup returns CDR1 LGHDT and CDR2 YNNKEL (reference sequence). The CDR3 totals 17 residues. In DNA, the CDR3 is TGTGCCAGCAGCCAAGATCCGGGGGCGGGGGGGGGCTACGAGCAGTACTTC. Translating gives CASSQDPGAGGGYEQYF.

The chain joins TRBV19 to TRBJ2-1; 7 bases map to TRBD1. The CDR3 loop spans 13 amino acids. The J segment lost 7 bases and the V segment lost 6 bases, leaving 6 bases of the junction unmatched. CDR1 and CDR2 (germline): LNHDA, SQIVND (reference sequence). The CDR3 region is CASSPTGKNEQFF. The CDR3 DNA is TGTGCCAGTAGCCCGACAGGGAAGAATGAGCAGTTCTTC.

The chain combines TRBV7-8 with TRBJ2-6; possible D gene TRBD2, 6 bases. The CDR3 loop spans 17 amino acids. Trimming removed 10 bases at V and 3 bases at J, with 22 bases between. Per the germline V gene, CDR1 is SGHVS and CDR2 is FQNEAQ. The CDR3 nucleotides read TGTGCCACCAATCCCCGGAGGGTATGGATTGGGGCCAACGTCCTGACTTTC. This sequence encodes CATNPRRVWIGANVLTF.

In its sample, this clone was seen a few times. The rearrangement uses TRBV7-2 and TRBJ2-3; a possible D gene is TRBD2 (7 bases). Germline V lookup: CDR1 SGHTA, CDR2 FQGNSA. CDR3 length: 14 amino acids. The V end was cut by 6 bases, the J end by 1 base, with 11 bases between. CDR3 in DNA: TGTGCCAGCAGTCGGGGGGCGGGCACAGATACGCAGTATTTT. Its protein product is CASSRGAGTDTQYF.

The chain carries TRBV27 and TRBJ2-1, with 10 bases that match TRBD1. CDR3 length: 16 amino acids. Germline CDR1 and CDR2: MNHEY and SMNVEV (reference sequence). V lost 3 bases to trimming and J lost 4 bases; unmatched junction nucleotides: 6. This CDR3 reads CASSFFGTGDYNEQFF. The CDR3 region has the DNA TGTGCCAGCAGTTTTTTCGGGACAGGGGATTACAATGAGCAGTTCTTC.